The sample holds a few counts of the clone carrying this T cell receptor beta chain. Its matching antigen is unknown. Isolated RNA was reverse transcribed in full, so expressed TCRB transcripts were sequenced. Libraries were prepared by immunoSEQ multiplex PCR; TCRdb keeps only in-frame clonotypes and omits some of them. This sample has around 600,000 clones, with approximately 13% found just once. V dropped 3 bases and J dropped 7; count of bases not matched to a gene: 8. The CDR3 extends over 14 amino acids. The germline CDR1 and CDR2 sequences are LNHDA and SQIVND (reference sequence). The data were taken from a study of beta chain features in type 1 diabetes. The study's findings and limits: Moderate yet significant TCRB CDR3 shortening was seen in Type 1 diabetes patients in all four CD4+ subsets. Individuals with type 1 diabetes displayed fewer insertions and more deletions at VDJ junctions.

What was sequenced was naive CD4+ T cells from blood. This TCR was sampled from a man aged 25 to 40 with type 1 diabetes. V and J are TRBV19 and TRBJ2-5; 7 bases agree with TRBD1. This chain's CDR3 is CASSIGQDRVTQYF. In nucleotides, the CDR3 is TGTGCCAGTAGTATTGGACAGGACCGGGTGACCCAGTACTTC.